The 17 T cell receptor beta chains reported below all come from one sample, sequenced in a study of T cell repertoires in cytomegalovirus infection. TCRdb called the reads again in MiXCR, with one record for every CDR3 protein. The sample holds about 340,000 distinct CDR3 sequences; under 35% are singletons and the top ten take 15% to 25%. These receptors have no known antigen. The input for sequencing was cultured PBMCs, taken from culture after CMV antigen stimulation. These receptors all come from a human donor in good health (CMV status not recorded). Some clones in this sample may be carry-over from other donors' samples.

The chain combines TRBV12-3 or TRBV12-4 with TRBJ1-3; D gene unclear. This CDR3 has 14 residues. Trimming left V 3 bases short and J 4 bases short, with 10 bases between. CDR3 sequence: CASSFKASGNTIYF. The CDR3 bases are TGTGCCAGCAGTTTTAAAGCCTCGGGAAACACCATATATTTT.

The chain carries TRBV6-8 and TRBJ1-2, with TRBD1 identical over 7 bases. V lost 0 bases and J lost 8; bases outside the gene matches: 9. In germline, CDR1 is MNHGY, CDR2 SAAAGT. The CDR3 totals 15 residues. As DNA, the CDR3 is TGTGCCAGCAGTTACTCGGGCGGGACAGCGGGGGGCTACACCTTC. This encodes CASSYSGGTAGGYTF.

A few counts support this clonotype. The CDR3 sequence: CASSIRQGATDTQYF. The CDR3 DNA reads TGTGCCAGTAGTATTAGACAGGGGGCCACAGATACGCAGTATTTT. The V and J genes are TRBV19 and TRBJ2-3, with 10 bases that match TRBD1. Looked up from germline, CDR1 is LNHDA and CDR2 is SQIVND (reference sequence). The CDR3 length is 15 residues. Trimming at V came to 3 bases and at J to 2 bases, leaving 2 bases not matched to a gene.

The sample holds many counts of this clonotype. The V call is TRBV7-2, the J call TRBJ1-3; D is possibly TRBD1 (5 bases). Germline assignment: CDR1 SGHTA and CDR2 FQGNSA. CDR3 length: 18 amino acids. Trimming removed 2 bases at V and 0 bases at J, with 17 bases between. CDR3 in amino acids: CASSLSLVGRLSGNTIYF. For the CDR3, the DNA is TGTGCCAGCAGCTTATCATTGGTGGGACGGCTCTCTGGAAACACCATATATTTT.

The chain links TRBV19 to TRBJ1-5; D gene ambiguous. The CDR3 runs to 15 residues. The ends were cut back, 4 bases at V and 8 bases at J, with 18 bases in the middle. The germline V gene encodes CDR1 LNHDA and CDR2 SQIVND (reference sequence). The CDR3 spells CASSTYSSFSEPQHF. In nucleotides, the CDR3 is TGTGCCAGTAGTACTTATTCCTCCTTCTCCGAGCCCCAGCATTTT.

This clonotype was counted only a few times. The V gene is TRBV10-3, the J gene TRBJ2-4, with 10 bases lining up with TRBD2. Per germline, CDR1 ENHRY and CDR2 SYGVKD. CDR3 size: 18 residues. Germline trimming cut 0 bases from V and 9 bases from J; bases unmatched to any gene: 14. CDR3 DNA: TGTGCCATCAGTGAGTCGAGTAGCGGGGGGCCACCTTCTGGCATTCAGTACTTC. As protein: CAISESSSGGPPSGIQYF.

The rearrangement uses TRBV7-2 and TRBJ1-2, with D hard to call. This CDR3 contains 14 residues. CDR1 and CDR2 (germline): SGHTA, FQGNSA. Trimming stripped 1 base from V and 5 bases from J, with 11 bases between. The CDR3 bases are TGTGCCAGCAGCTTAGGAATGATGGTTTATGGCTACACCTTC. Its translation: CASSLGMMVYGYTF.

This clonotype appeared a few times. The rearrangement links TRBV7-3 to TRBJ1-1, with TRBD1 matching 9 bases. The CDR3 extends over 13 amino acids. V was pared by 4 bases and J by 6 bases, with 3 bases of the junction left unmatched. Per the germline V gene, CDR1 is SGHTA and CDR2 is FQGTGA. The CDR3 is CASSSRDRAEAFF. CDR3 sequence (DNA): TGTGCCAGCAGCTCCCGGGACAGGGCTGAAGCTTTCTTT.

This clonotype was seen at least ten times. The chain employs TRBV7-2 and TRBJ1-3; 7 nucleotides agree with TRBD1. J gave up 6 bases and V 5 bases, and 10 bases lay outside the gene matches. In germline, CDR1 is SGHTA, CDR2 FQGNSA. This CDR3 is 15 amino acids long. Written as DNA, the CDR3 is TGTGCCAGCAGCCCCTGGACAGGAGCGGAAAACACCATATATTTT. Translating gives CASSPWTGAENTIYF. Using reference TRBV7-2 and TRBJ1-3 for the parts outside the CDR3, the full variable domain is GAGVSQSPSNKVTEKGKDVELRCDPISGHTALYWYRQSLGQGLEFLIYFQGNSAPDKSGLPSDRFSAERTGGSVSTLTIQRTQQEDSAVYLCASSPWTGAENTIYFGEGSWLTVV.

The chain carries TRBV28 and TRBJ2-7; maybe TRBD1 (5 bases). Deletions cut 4 bases from V and 2 bases from J, with 15 bases between. The CDR3 sequence is 15 residues long. The V gene's germline CDR1 is MDHEN and CDR2 SYDVKM. DNA for the CDR3: TGTGCCAGCAGTTCGCGCGACACGACAGCCTACGAGCAGTACTTC. Its protein product is CASSSRDTTAYEQYF.

In this sample, this clonotype turned up many times. This sequence joins TRBV3-1 and TRBJ2-5; D may be TRBD2 (6 bases). The CDR3 sequence is 16 residues long. CDR1 and CDR2 from the germline V gene are LGHDT and YNNKEL (reference sequence). The V end was cut by 4 bases, the J end by 5 bases, with 20 bases between. CDR3 in amino acids: CASSLWRGGSVETQYF. Here the CDR3 DNA reads TGTGCCAGCAGCCTGTGGCGGGGTGGTAGCGTGGAGACCCAGTACTTC.

This clonotype was seen at least ten times. The V call is TRBV7-2, the J call TRBJ1-5; D not certain. V shed 5 bases and J shed 7 bases, with 12 bases lying between them. This CDR3 contains 13 residues. The V gene's germline CDR1 is SGHTA and CDR2 FQGNSA. CDR3 loop: CASSPGERQPQHF. DNA for the CDR3: TGTGCCAGCAGCCCAGGCGAGCGGCAGCCCCAGCATTTT.

The chain combines TRBV18 with TRBJ1-5; D unresolved. This CDR3 spans 15 amino acids. Trimming left V 1 base short and J 4 bases short, with 11 bases between. Germline lookup yields CDR1 KGHSH and CDR2 LQKENI. CDR3 bases: TGTGCCAGCTCACCACGAGCGGCGCTAAATCAGCCCCAGCATTTT. Translating gives CASSPRAALNQPQHF.

This clonotype was observed a few times. The chain links TRBV28 to TRBJ2-1, with 7 nucleotides matching TRBD2. The germline gives CDR1 MDHEN, CDR2 SYDVKM. The CDR3 covers 15 residues. Trimming cost V 7 bases and J 0 bases; bases outside gene matches: 6. The CDR3 spells CASKREGSSYNEQFF. The DNA of the CDR3 is TGTGCCAGCAAGAGGGAGGGAAGCTCCTACAATGAGCAGTTCTTC. The complete variable domain, with remaining parts taken from reference TRBV28 and TRBJ2-1, reads DVKVTQSSRYLVKRTGEKVFLECVQDMDHENMFWYRQDPGLGLRLIYFSYDVKMKEKGDIPEGYSVSREKKERFSLILESASTNQTSMYLCASKREGSSYNEQFFGPGTRLTVL.

The chain combines TRBV27 with TRBJ2-2, with 9 bases matching TRBD2. The CDR3 sequence is 13 residues long. The V and J ends lost 5 bases and 8 bases, in that order; junction bases with no gene match: 3. Germline V gene lookup returns CDR1 MNHEY and CDR2 SMNVEV (reference sequence). In nucleotides, the CDR3 is TGTGCCAGCAGTCCCAGCGGGAGGGGGGAGCTGTTTTTT. Translating it yields CASSPSGRGELFF.

This clonotype was counted between two and nine times. V gene TRBV7-6 combines with J gene TRBJ2-4; perhaps TRBD1 as D (6 bases). The CDR3 totals 17 residues. V lost 1 base and J 1 base, leaving 14 bases between the germline ends. Germline CDR1 is SGHVS and CDR2 is FNYEAQ. The CDR3 coding sequence is TGTGCCAGCAGCTTAGATCCCGGGACAATCGCCAAAAACATTCAGTACTTC. Translating gives CASSLDPGTIAKNIQYF. Based on the CDR3 plus reference TRBV7-6 and TRBJ2-4, the full variable domain is GAGVSQSPRYKVTKRGQDVALRCDPISGHVSLYWYRQALGQGPEFLTYFNYEAQQDKSGLPNDRFSAERPEGSISTLTIQRTEQRDSAMYRCASSLDPGTIAKNIQYFGAGTRLSVL.

The rearrangement joins TRBV7-9 to TRBJ1-2; D is possibly TRBD1 (6 bases). Per germline, CDR1 SEHNR and CDR2 FQNEAQ (reference sequence). V was cut by 6 bases and J by 2 bases, with 16 bases left in between. CDR3 length: 15 residues. This CDR3 reads CASSLTGFTNYGYTF. The CDR3 DNA follows: TGTGCCAGCAGTCTTACAGGGTTTACGAACTATGGCTACACCTTC.